There are a few counts of the clone carrying this TCR beta chain. The sample is drawn from a study of blood T cells in healthy people across ages. Using a J-beta primer mix together with a sample-barcoded 5' primer, a second PCR was run for roughly 6 to 11 cycles. MiXCR was run by TCRdb on the 5' RACE reads, yielding one entry per CDR3 protein. The sample shows about 640,000 distinct CDR3 sequences, roughly 53% of them seen only once. Germline assignment: CDR1 LGHNA and CDR2 YNFKEQ. This CDR3 contains 14 residues. V was pared by 3 bases and J by 5 bases, with 13 bases between. This chain links TRBV4-2 with TRBJ2-5; no definite D call. The origin of this receptor is a man aged 60 to 75 in good health. The sequencing sample was made of blood. The CDR3 DNA reads TGTGCCAGCAGCCAGATCGACAAGGTCGAGACCCAGTACTTC. This encodes CASSQIDKVETQYF.